One and the same sample provided the 8 T cell receptor beta chains below, sequenced in a study of cytomegalovirus exposure and HLA in healthy donors. The study ran its PCR with 60 Vbeta and 13 Jbeta primers. Here immunoSEQ multiplex PCR was the method, and the copy in TCRdb shows in-frame clones only, minus some. The top ten hold about 0.26% of the sample, which has 200,000 or so clones, approximately 81% seen once. The sequenced material came from PBMCs. These receptors were obtained from a boy aged 5-17 years in good health and CMV-seronegative.

This sequence joins TRBV2 and TRBJ2-7, with a possible D match to TRBD2 (7 bases). Between the trimmed V and J ends, which lost 8 bases and 3 bases, there was a span of 14 bases. CDR3 length: 13 residues. Germline V lookup: CDR1 SNHLY, CDR2 FYNNEI. In DNA, the CDR3 is TGTGCCAGCCGGCGGGGGCCGAGCTACGAGCAGTACTTC. It codes for CASRRGPSYEQYF. The full variable domain, in which reference TRBV2 and TRBJ2-7 provide the parts outside the CDR3, is EPEVTQTPSHQVTQMGQEVILRCVPISNHLYFYWYRQILGQKVEFLVSFYNNEISEKSEIFDDQFSVERPDGSNFTLKIRSTKLEDSAMYFCASRRGPSYEQYFGPGTRLTVT.

CDR3 loop: CASSLVGWTGGSLSYEQYF. Written as DNA, the CDR3 is TGTGCCAGCAGCTTGGTGGGTTGGACAGGGGGCTCCCTCTCCTACGAGCAGTACTTC. V usage is TRBV5-6 and J usage is TRBJ2-7, with 11 positions matching TRBD1. The V segment lost 0 bases and the J segment 0 bases; nucleotides outside the gene matches: 11. Germline loops: CDR1 SGHDT, CDR2 YYEEEE. The CDR3 contains 19 residues.

This chain uses TRBV7-2 with TRBJ1-1; D not resolved. Germline V gene lookup returns CDR1 SGHTA and CDR2 FQGNSA. The CDR3 has 13 residues. The V end was cut by 5 bases, the J end by 4 bases, with 11 bases between. The CDR3 DNA follows: TGTGCCAGCAGCGGAGGGTGGGGCACTGAAGCTTTCTTT. Protein: CASSGGWGTEAFF.

The chain employs TRBV29-1 and TRBJ2-1, with D possibly TRBD2 on 5 matching bases. V lost 7 bases to trimming and J lost 3 bases, with 7 bases between them. Germline CDR1 is SQVTM and CDR2 is ANQGSEA. CDR3 length equals 11 residues. CDR3 sequence: CSARDYNEQFF. The DNA of the CDR3 is TGCAGCGCCCGGGACTACAATGAGCAGTTCTTC.

For the CDR3, the DNA is TGTGCCAGGGGAGGCGGGGGTGTCGAGCAGTACTTC. This codes for CARGGGGVEQYF. The genes are TRBV30 and TRBJ2-7; 7 bases match TRBD2. CDR1 is GTSNPN, CDR2 SVGIG, per germline (reference sequence). V was pared by 8 bases and J by 6 bases, with 10 bases of the junction left unmatched. The CDR3 is made up of 12 amino acids.

The CDR3 protein is CASNPTGKGASGNTIYF. CDR3 bases: TGCGCCAGCAATCCTACAGGGAAAGGGGCCTCTGGAAACACCATATATTTT. V gene TRBV10-2 combines with J gene TRBJ1-3; D might be TRBD1 (6 bases). In germline, CDR1 is WSHSY, CDR2 SAAADI. V was shortened by 7 bases and J by 0 bases, with 19 bases between the two germline ends. The CDR3 is 17 amino acids.

This chain links TRBV28 with TRBJ1-3; 7 bases are shared with TRBD1. The V gene's germline CDR1 is MDHEN and CDR2 SYDVKM. The CDR3 totals 14 residues. V trimming: 4 bases; J trimming: 2 bases; junction bases outside the gene matches: 2. The DNA of the CDR3 is TGTGCCAGCAGTTCGACAGGGCCTGGAAACACCATATATTTT. It codes for CASSSTGPGNTIYF.

The chain has TRBV7-2 and TRBJ1-4; D possibly corresponds to TRBD1 (6 bases). The V end lost 5 bases, the J end lost 2 bases, and 18 bases lay between the germline ends. The CDR3 spans 17 residues. From germline, CDR1 is SGHTA and CDR2 FQGNSA. CDR3 nucleotide sequence: TGTGCCAGCAGCCCCGCGCAGGCTGGGGGCACTAATGAAAAACTGTTTTTT. It yields the protein CASSPAQAGGTNEKLFF.